This note documents a single T cell receptor beta chain sequence. Its target is not known. The entry originates in a study of OX40 agonist ivuxolimab in advanced cancers. Findings and caveats of the study: Blood T cells, both CD4+ and CD8+, expanded clonally by week 6 at 0.1 to 3.0 mg/kg.

This CDR3 is 17 amino acids long. V lost 3 bases, J lost 7 bases, and 25 bases lay in between. Per the germline V gene, CDR1 is MGHRA and CDR2 is YSYEKL. Method: immunoSEQ multiplex PCR; TCRdb's copy keeps in-frame clones and lacks some. The table lists more than 35,000 clones, 84% of them singletons. The specimen comprised CD4+ or CD8+ T cells sorted from blood, sampled in a trial of the OX40 agonist ivuxolimab. This rearrangement joins TRBV4-1 to TRBJ2-7; D perhaps matches TRBD2 (5 bases). The TCR was taken from an adult with an advanced solid tumor such as melanoma, head and neck, liver or kidney cancer. CDR3 sequence: CASSQREGPAGTWEQYF. In nucleotides, the CDR3 is TGCGCCAGCAGCCAGCGTGAAGGACCCGCGGGCACATGGGAGCAGTACTTC.